One sample yielded the 23 T cell receptor beta chains listed below, sequenced in a study of long-term antiretroviral therapy in people with HIV (dated 2022 in TCRdb). Sequencing of the TRB variable region was done with the immunoSEQ hsTCRB v3.0 assay at survey level resolution. TCRdb carries this immuneACCESS record with in-frame sequences only. Its versions omit some clonotypes, under half of them owing to an unresolved V gene in the studies checked, with the rest unexplained. The sample table contains nearly 20,000 clones; only one count was recorded for 75% to 90% of them. About 10% of the sample comes from the top ten. The sequenced sample was unsorted PBMCs, obtained 0.2 years after starting antiretroviral therapy. Source of these receptors: a woman aged 40 to 50 with HIV.

CDR3 sequence reads: CASSSGQLNYGYTF. The CDR3 DNA follows: TGTGCCAGCAGCTCGGGACAGCTTAACTATGGCTACACCTTC. This chain uses TRBV5-6 with TRBJ1-2; 7 bases are shared with TRBD1. The CDR3 runs 14 residues. V lost 3 bases, J lost 1 base, and 3 bases stayed unmatched. Germline V gene lookup returns CDR1 SGHDT and CDR2 YYEEEE.

This chain connects TRBV11-3 to TRBJ2-5, with 10 positions matching TRBD2. The V segment lost 5 bases and the J segment 4 bases; nucleotides outside the gene matches: 13. The germline CDR1 and CDR2 sequences are SGHNT and YENEEA. This CDR3 contains 17 residues. CDR3 bases: TGTGCCAGCAGCCCATTAACCCCGCTAGCGGGGGTAGAGACCCAGTACTTC. This sequence encodes CASSPLTPLAGVETQYF.

This chain uses TRBV6-6 with TRBJ1-4; no clear D gene. Trimming removed 6 bases at V and 12 bases at J, with 14 bases between. The V gene's germline CDR1 is MNHNY and CDR2 SVGAGI (reference sequence). The CDR3 is 12 amino acids. The CDR3 region is CASSTTREELFF. CDR3 DNA: TGTGCCAGCAGCACCACTAGGGAGGAACTGTTTTTT.

J is TRBJ1-3 and V is TRBV5-8; tentative D call: TRBD1 (6 bases). There are 14 residues in the CDR3. V gave up 2 bases and J gave up 1 base, with 7 bases separating them. Germline V lookup: CDR1 SGHTS, CDR2 YDEGEE. The CDR3: CASSFQGSGNTIYF. The DNA for the CDR3 is TGTGCCAGCAGCTTTCAGGGGTCTGGAAACACCATATATTTT. The variable domain in full, completed from reference TRBV5-8 and TRBJ1-3, reads EAGVTQSPTHLIKTRGQQATLRCSPISGHTSVYWYQQALGLGLQFLLWYDEGEERNRGNFPPRFSGRQFPNYSSELNVNALELEDSALYLCASSFQGSGNTIYFGEGSWLTVV.

The J gene is TRBJ1-2, the V gene TRBV19; TRBD1 aligns across 7 bases. J lost 4 bases, V lost 6 bases, and 8 bases had no gene match. The CDR3 has 14 amino acids. Germline CDR1 and CDR2: LNHDA and SQIVND (reference sequence). CDR3 bases: TGTGCCAGTAGCCACAGGGGAGAGGGCTATGGCTACACCTTC. Its translation is CASSHRGEGYGYTF.

CDR3 coding DNA: TGTGCCAGCAGTCCCTCACAAAACAGGGTTCGAGAGACCCAGTACTTC. Translated, it gives CASSPSQNRVRETQYF. The V and J genes are TRBV28 and TRBJ2-5; D might be TRBD1 (6 bases). The CDR3 sequence is 16 residues long. Trimming shortened V by 5 bases and J by 4 bases, and 20 bases separated the two germline ends. CDR1 is MDHEN, CDR2 SYDVKM, per germline.

The gene calls are TRBV7-9 and TRBJ2-2, with 8 bases fitting TRBD1. In germline, CDR1 is SEHNR, CDR2 FQNEAQ (reference sequence). Trimming took 4 bases from V and 1 from J; bases not matched to a gene: 5. The CDR3 runs 16 residues. The CDR3 is CASSSPGTGNTGELFF. DNA for the CDR3: TGTGCCAGCAGCTCCCCGGGGACAGGGAACACCGGGGAGCTGTTTTTT.

The CDR3 DNA is TGCAGCGTTGTAGCGGGAGCGGGTGAGCAGTTCTTC. Its protein product is CSVVAGAGEQFF. The V call is TRBV29-1, the J call TRBJ2-1; TRBD2 matches at 9 bases. The CDR3 is made up of 12 amino acids. Germline assignment: CDR1 SQVTM and CDR2 ANQGSEA. J lost 9 bases, V lost 4 bases, and 4 bases had no gene match.

This chain joins TRBV4-1 and TRBJ1-2, with 7 bases that match TRBD1. CDR1 is MGHRA and CDR2 is YSYEKL in the germline V gene. The trim removed 3 bases at V and 7 bases at J, leaving 2 bases unmatched. The CDR3 has 12 amino acids. The CDR3 region is CASSHRDSGYTF. CDR3 DNA: TGCGCCAGCAGCCACAGGGACAGTGGCTACACCTTC.

The V call is TRBV11-2, the J call TRBJ2-5; 7 bases match TRBD2. The germline V gene has CDR1 SGHAT and CDR2 FQNNGV. The J segment lost 2 bases and the V segment lost 1 base, leaving 7 bases of the junction unmatched. The CDR3 sequence is 16 residues long. As DNA, the CDR3 is TGTGCCAGCAGCTTAGGGGCGGGAGAAGGTCAAGAGACCCAGTACTTC. Translating gives CASSLGAGEGQETQYF.

V is TRBV7-8 and J is TRBJ1-5; TRBD1 might be the D (5 bases). The V end was cut by 5 bases, the J end by 6 bases, with 20 bases between. The V gene's germline CDR1 is SGHVS and CDR2 FQNEAQ. There are 16 residues in the CDR3. The CDR3 DNA reads TGTGCCAGCAGCCCGCCGGGCGGGGGGGTAGGTCAGCCCCAGCATTTT. This sequence encodes CASSPPGGGVGQPQHF.

By share, this clone ranks as medium-sized. This chain links TRBV25-1 with TRBJ1-1; D not certain. This CDR3 spans 14 amino acids. Trimming stripped 5 bases from V and 0 bases from J, with 10 bases between. Germline V gives CDR1 MGHDK, CDR2 SYGVNS. This CDR3 reads CASSLGPLNTEAFF. The CDR3 nucleotides read TGTGCCAGCAGTCTCGGCCCGCTGAACACTGAAGCTTTCTTT.

In this sample, this clone turned up a few times. The chain couples TRBV10-1 to TRBJ1-5, with D possibly TRBD1 on 6 matching bases. V dropped 0 bases and J dropped 2 bases, with 11 bases sitting between them. CDR1 WNHNN and CDR2 SYGVQD come from the germline V gene (reference sequence). The CDR3 consists of 16 residues. CDR3 protein: CASSESIEGGNQPQHF. CDR3 coding DNA: TGCGCCAGCAGTGAGTCGATTGAGGGGGGCAATCAGCCCCAGCATTTT.

Only a few counts were recorded for this clone. The rearrangement joins TRBV6-6 to TRBJ1-1; D is unclear. V lost 7 bases to trimming and J lost 1 base, with 13 bases between them. Looked up from germline, CDR1 is MNHNY and CDR2 is SVGAGI (reference sequence). There are 14 residues in the CDR3. CDR3 in amino acids: CASTQWVENTEAFF. The CDR3 DNA is TGTGCCAGCACCCAGTGGGTGGAGAACACTGAAGCTTTCTTT.

The rearrangement joins TRBV29-1 to TRBJ2-7; D could derive from TRBD1 or TRBD2 (7 bases each). The CDR3 is 14 amino acids. The V gene lost 4 bases and the J gene lost 1 base, with 14 bases spanning the gap. Germline CDR1 SQVTM, CDR2 ANQGSEA. The CDR3 reads CSVGRGGQSYEQYF. CDR3 bases: TGCAGCGTTGGTCGCGGGGGACAGTCCTACGAGCAGTACTTC.

V gene TRBV6-1 combines with J gene TRBJ1-1; D is possibly TRBD1 (5 bases). This CDR3 contains 15 residues. CDR1 MNHNS and CDR2 SASEGT come from the germline V gene. Trimming removed 7 bases at V and 6 bases at J, with 21 bases between. The CDR3 sequence is CASTRGPGALAEAFF. In DNA, the CDR3 is TGTGCCAGCACCCGGGGACCGGGCGCGTTGGCTGAAGCTTTCTTT.

The V gene is TRBV5-1, the J gene TRBJ1-2, with no clear D. Germline V gene lookup returns CDR1 SGHRS and CDR2 YFSETQ. CDR3 length equals 15 residues. The V end lost 0 bases, the J end lost 1 base, and 10 bases lay between the germline ends. In DNA, the CDR3 is TGCGCCAGCAGCTTGGAAGCGGCTCGTAACTATGGCTACACCTTC. This sequence encodes CASSLEAARNYGYTF.

The V gene is TRBV4-1, the J gene TRBJ1-1; weak D call: TRBD1 (5 bases). Germline V gene data show CDR1 as MGHRA and CDR2 as YSYEKL. V was trimmed by 4 bases and J by 0 bases, leaving 12 bases between them. The CDR3 has 15 residues. CDR3 bases: TGCGCCAGCAGCCCAGCGGGACTAATGAACACTGAAGCTTTCTTT. The encoded protein is CASSPAGLMNTEAFF.

In the case of this clone: A junction end diverges from the germline sequence, so it may reflect a read error. The chain combines TRBV14 with TRBJ2-1; D is possibly TRBD2 (6 bases). Per the germline V gene, CDR1 is SGHDN and CDR2 is FVKESK. The length of the CDR3 is 16 residues. The CDR3 region is CASSQEFGGGFNEQLF. In DNA form, the CDR3 reads TGTGCCAGCAGCCAAGAATTCGGGGGTGGGTTCAATGAGCAGCTCTTC.

The chain combines TRBV19 with TRBJ2-7; the D gene is possibly TRBD2 (7 bases). Trimming removed 5 bases from V and 4 bases from J, with 15 bases in between. The CDR3 length is 14 residues. In germline, CDR1 is LNHDA, CDR2 SQIVND (reference sequence). The CDR3 loop reads CASSFGGLWYEQYF. Written as DNA, the CDR3 is TGTGCCAGTAGTTTCGGGGGGCTATGGTACGAGCAGTACTTC.

V usage is TRBV2 and J usage is TRBJ2-7; D remains unclear. The CDR3 runs 13 residues. Germline-derived CDR1 and CDR2 are SNHLY and FYNNEI. V lost 2 bases, J lost 2 bases, and 7 bases lay in between. CDR3: CASSEFWAYEQYF. For the CDR3, the DNA is TGTGCCAGCAGTGAATTTTGGGCCTACGAGCAGTACTTC.

This clone was counted once. V usage is TRBV5-6 and J usage is TRBJ2-2; the D is unclear. The CDR3 runs 11 residues. Germline loops: CDR1 SGHDT, CDR2 YYEEEE. With 2 bases removed from V and 8 bases from J, the gap between germline ends came to 4 bases. The CDR3 DNA follows: TGTGCCAGCAGCTTACTTGGGGAGCTGTTTTTT. Protein sequence: CASSLLGELFF.

The V gene is TRBV19, the J gene TRBJ1-1, with D tentatively TRBD1 (6 bases). CDR1 and CDR2 (germline): LNHDA, SQIVND (reference sequence). The CDR3 sequence is 14 residues long. With 3 bases removed from V and 3 bases from J, the gap between germline ends came to 11 bases. CDR3 in DNA: TGTGCCAGTAGTATCTTGGACAGAGACACTGAAGCTTTCTTT. The encoded protein is CASSILDRDTEAFF. Using reference TRBV19 and TRBJ1-1 for the parts outside the CDR3, the full variable domain is DGGITQSPKYLFRKEGQNVTLSCEQNLNHDAMYWYRQDPGQGLRLIYYSQIVNDFQKGDIAEGYSVSREKKESFPLTVTSAQKNPTAFYLCASSILDRDTEAFFGQGTRLTVV.